This entry lists 29 T cell receptor beta chains sequenced from one sample in a study of blood T cells in healthy people across ages. A second PCR, run for about 7 to 11 cycles, used a sample-barcoded 5' primer plus a J-beta primer mix. TCRdb independently ran MiXCR on the 5' RACE reads; one entry per CDR3 protein. This table has 800,000 to 1,300,000 distinct CDR3 sequences, under 30% appearing once. The same data also contributed to another study, on T cells of mothers and their children.

The specimen was blood. The receptors originated from a girl under 10 years old in good health.

A few counts support this clonotype. J is TRBJ2-5 and V is TRBV13; the D gene is possibly TRBD1 (6 bases). Trimming cost V 5 bases and J 0 bases, with 16 bases left between them. The CDR3 spans 16 residues. CDR1 PRHDT and CDR2 FYEKMQ come from the germline V gene (reference sequence). Here the CDR3 DNA reads TGTGCCAGCAGCCCCAGGGGCCAAGACTACCAAGAGACCCAGTACTTC. It is translated as CASSPRGQDYQETQYF.

This rearrangement joins TRBV6-6 to TRBJ2-5; perhaps TRBD1 as D (6 bases). The end of the DNA aligns better with TRBJ2-1, so the J call may be wrong. In germline, CDR1 is MNHNY, CDR2 SVGAGI (reference sequence). This CDR3 comprises 15 residues. CDR3 coding DNA: TGTGCCAGTAACACAGGGCCGAACCGCTACAATGAGCAGTTCTTC. This encodes CASNTGPNRYNEQFF.

This chain links TRBV3-1 with TRBJ2-2; 10 nucleotides agree with TRBD2. The CDR3 contains 16 residues. The germline CDR1 and CDR2 sequences are LGHDT and YNNKEL (reference sequence). Trimming removed 5 bases from V and 1 base from J; junction bases left unmatched: 4. The CDR3 region has the DNA TGTGCCAGCAGCTACCGGACTAGCGGGAACACCGGGGAGCTGTTTTTT. Translated: CASSYRTSGNTGELFF.

This clonotype has a handful of counts. V usage is TRBV5-1 and J usage is TRBJ1-4; D ambiguous. Germline V CDR1 and CDR2: SGHRS, YFSETQ. The CDR3 has 13 residues. Trimming cost V 2 bases and J 8 bases, with 10 bases left between them. In DNA form, the CDR3 reads TGCGCCAGCAGCTTATATAACGACGAAAAACTGTTTTTT. It is translated as CASSLYNDEKLFF. Using reference TRBV5-1 and TRBJ1-4 for the parts outside the CDR3, the full variable domain is KAGVTQTPRYLIKTRGQQVTLSCSPISGHRSVSWYQQTPGQGLQFLFEYFSETQRNKGNFPGRFSGRQFSNSRSEMNVSTLELGDSALYLCASSLYNDEKLFFGSGTQLSVL.

As concerns this clonotype: This is likely a read error, given that the CDR3 carries no conserved phenylalanine or tryptophan at its end. This chain joins TRBV6-5 and TRBJ1-2; no clear D gene. The V gene's germline CDR1 is MNHEY and CDR2 SVGAGI. V lost 5 bases and J lost 2, with 9 bases in between. The CDR3 covers 13 residues. The chain's CDR3 is CASSLEGNYGYTL. The CDR3 coding sequence is TGTGCCAGCAGTCTAGAAGGAAACTATGGCTACACCCTC.

This rearrangement joins TRBV5-1 to TRBJ1-5; 7 nucleotides agree with TRBD1. The trim removed 0 bases at V and 1 base at J, leaving 1 base unmatched. CDR1 is SGHRS, CDR2 YFSETQ, per germline. This CDR3 is 15 amino acids long. The DNA for the CDR3 is TGCGCCAGCAGCTTGGAGGGGGCCAGCAATCAGCCCCAGCATTTT. Encoded protein: CASSLEGASNQPQHF. The full variable domain, completed using reference TRBV5-1 and TRBJ1-5, is KAGVTQTPRYLIKTRGQQVTLSCSPISGHRSVSWYQQTPGQGLQFLFEYFSETQRNKGNFPGRFSGRQFSNSRSEMNVSTLELGDSALYLCASSLEGASNQPQHFGDGTRLSIL.

The chain has TRBV6-1 and TRBJ2-6; 7 nucleotides match TRBD1. Looked up from germline, CDR1 is MNHNS and CDR2 is SASEGT. The CDR3 extends over 17 amino acids. J lost 0 bases, V lost 6 bases, and 8 bases had no gene match. The DNA of the CDR3 is TGTGCCAGCAGAGGGACAGCCTCCTTCTCTGGGGCCAACGTCCTGACTTTC. Encoded protein: CASRGTASFSGANVLTF.

This clonotype was seen at least ten times. This sequence joins TRBV27 and TRBJ1-6, with D hard to call. The CDR3 has 12 amino acids. CDR1 and CDR2 from the germline V gene are MNHEY and SMNVEV (reference sequence). Trimming left V 5 bases short and J 6 bases short, with 5 bases between. CDR3 residues: CASSSSNSPLHF. In DNA, the CDR3 is TGTGCCAGCAGTAGCAGTAATTCACCCCTCCACTTT.

This clonotype was seen a handful of times. V and J are TRBV28 and TRBJ2-3, with D perhaps matching TRBD2 (6 bases). The CDR3 spans 17 residues. Germline CDR1 reads MDHEN; CDR2 reads SYDVKM. The V end lost 4 bases, the J end lost 2 bases, and 19 bases lay between the germline ends. CDR3 loop: CASSYVDRSSDTDTQYF. CDR3 coding DNA: TGTGCCAGCAGTTACGTGGACCGTTCTAGCGACACAGATACGCAGTATTTT.

This clonotype was detected a few times. This chain joins TRBV28 and TRBJ2-1; D unclear. V gave up 1 base and J gave up 7 bases, with 17 bases separating them. The CDR3 sequence is 16 residues long. The germline gives CDR1 MDHEN, CDR2 SYDVKM. The CDR3 loop is CASSLYLTRGDNEQFF. CDR3 bases: TGTGCCAGCAGTTTATACCTTACGCGCGGAGATAATGAGCAGTTCTTC. Filled out from reference TRBV28 and TRBJ2-1, the complete variable domain reads DVKVTQSSRYLVKRTGEKVFLECVQDMDHENMFWYRQDPGLGLRLIYFSYDVKMKEKGDIPEGYSVSREKKERFSLILESASTNQTSMYLCASSLYLTRGDNEQFFGPGTRLTVL.

The sample holds a few counts of this clonotype. A read error is likely, as this CDR3 ends without the conserved phenylalanine or tryptophan. The rearrangement joins TRBV5-6 to TRBJ2-4, with TRBD1 matching 9 bases. Germline V gene sequence: CDR1 SGHDT, CDR2 YYEEEE. V dropped 4 bases and J dropped 7; count of bases not matched to a gene: 6. The CDR3 covers 14 residues. CDR3 sequence reads: CASSEAGTGNIQYI. CDR3 sequence (DNA): TGTGCCAGCAGCGAGGCCGGGACAGGGAACATTCAGTACATC.

There are a few counts of this clonotype. The chain carries TRBV10-3 and TRBJ2-7; D remains ambiguous. The V gene lost 3 bases and the J gene lost 6 bases, with 15 bases spanning the gap. The germline gives CDR1 ENHRY, CDR2 SYGVKD. This CDR3 contains 14 residues. The CDR3 DNA sequence: TGTGCCATCAGTGATCAACTGACGAGGATCGAGCAGTACTTC. Translated: CAISDQLTRIEQYF.

The table lists this clonotype with many counts. V usage is TRBV12-3 or TRBV12-4 and J usage is TRBJ1-2, with D perhaps matching TRBD1 (6 bases). Trimming left V 10 bases short and J 4 bases short, with 16 bases between. There are 13 residues in the CDR3. For the CDR3, the DNA is TGTGCCATCTCACAGGGACCCTTCTATGGCTACACCTTC. It encodes CAISQGPFYGYTF.

CDR3 in DNA: TGCAGCGTGGCCCAGGGGGAAGATACGCAGTATTTT. Protein product: CSVAQGEDTQYF. The chain is built from TRBV29-1 and TRBJ2-3; 7 positions match TRBD1. The CDR3 extends over 12 amino acids. Germline V CDR1 and CDR2: SQVTM, ANQGSEA. The junction had 5 bases not matched to a gene; V was cut back by 6 bases and J by 5 bases.

This clonotype was seen a few times. The chain uses TRBV7-9 and TRBJ2-5, with 7 bases aligning to TRBD2. Germline V gene data show CDR1 as SEHNR and CDR2 as FQNEAQ (reference sequence). The CDR3 totals 14 residues. Losses at the gene ends were 6 bases for V and 3 bases for J; bases not matched to a gene: 7. The CDR3 loop is CASRTQGGEETQYF. The CDR3 coding sequence is TGTGCCAGCAGGACCCAGGGAGGGGAAGAGACCCAGTACTTC.

This clonotype appeared a few times. V is TRBV5-1 and J is TRBJ1-3; D may be TRBD1 (5 bases). There are 16 residues in the CDR3. V was cut by 0 bases and J by 0 bases, with 10 bases left in between. Germline CDR1 and CDR2: SGHRS and YFSETQ. CDR3 bases: TGCGCCAGCAGCTTGGCGGGGGGAAGCTCTGGAAACACCATATATTTT. Protein product: CASSLAGGSSGNTIYF.

The chain carries TRBV27 and TRBJ1-2; D not certain. The CDR3 runs to 13 residues. Germline loops: CDR1 MNHEY, CDR2 SMNVEV (reference sequence). The germline V and J ends were trimmed by 4 bases and 6 bases, with 12 bases remaining between them. This CDR3 reads CASSSTGDHGYTF. CDR3 nucleotides: TGTGCCAGCAGTTCCACGGGAGATCATGGCTACACCTTC.

The rearrangement uses TRBV18 and TRBJ1-2, with 7 nucleotides matching TRBD1. Germline CDR1 reads KGHSH; CDR2 reads LQKENI. V gave up 3 bases and J gave up 5 bases; unmatched junction bases: 9. This CDR3 comprises 15 residues. The DNA of the CDR3 is TGTGCCAGCTCACCCTCCCAGGGGGATTCTTATGGCTACACCTTC. Protein product: CASSPSQGDSYGYTF.

The V call is TRBV7-9, the J call TRBJ2-1, with 11 bases lining up with TRBD2. Germline V CDR1 and CDR2: SEHNR, FQNEAQ (reference sequence). V shed 5 bases and J 2 bases; nucleotides not matched to a gene: 2. CDR3 length: 15 amino acids. The CDR3 sequence is CASSTTSGTYNEQFF. The CDR3 nucleotides are TGTGCCAGCAGCACGACTAGCGGGACCTACAATGAGCAGTTCTTC. The full variable domain, in which reference TRBV7-9 and TRBJ2-1 provide the parts outside the CDR3, is DTGVSQNPRHKITKRGQNVTFRCDPISEHNRLYWYRQTLGQGPEFLTYFQNEAQLEKSRLLSDRFSAERPKGSFSTLEIQRTEQGDSAMYLCASSTTSGTYNEQFFGPGTRLTVL.

The chain carries TRBV5-6 and TRBJ2-1; TRBD1 or TRBD2 may be the D gene (7 bases each). The J call is doubtful: the DNA matches TRBJ2-7 better. Germline lookup yields CDR1 SGHDT and CDR2 YYEEEE. The CDR3 totals 13 residues. Here the CDR3 DNA reads TGTGCCAGCAGCCCGACAGGGAGGGACGAGCAGTACTTC. Translated: CASSPTGRDEQYF.

V is TRBV10-3 and J is TRBJ2-1; 8 nucleotides agree with TRBD2. Germline CDR1 ENHRY, CDR2 SYGVKD. This CDR3 is built from 15 residues. V shed 2 bases and J 4 bases; nucleotides not matched to a gene: 4. Here the CDR3 reads CAISEGSGEYNEQFF. The CDR3 nucleotides read TGTGCCATCAGTGAGGGTAGCGGGGAATACAATGAGCAGTTCTTC.

This chain connects TRBV20-1 to TRBJ2-5; 10 bases are shared with TRBD2. CDR3 length equals 14 residues. V dropped 3 bases and J dropped 2; count of bases not matched to a gene: 3. CDR1 is DFQATT, CDR2 SNEGSKA, per germline (reference sequence). The CDR3 DNA is TGCAGTGCTAGGGCAGCGGGGGGGCAAGAGACCCAGTACTTC. Amino acid sequence: CSARAAGGQETQYF.

The V and J genes are TRBV29-1 and TRBJ2-2; D possibly corresponds to TRBD1 (6 bases). From germline, CDR1 is SQVTM and CDR2 ANQGSEA. Deletions cut 3 bases from V and 1 base from J, with 9 bases between. This CDR3 has 14 residues. The CDR3 loop is CSVDGQMNTGELFF. CDR3 bases: TGCAGCGTTGATGGACAGATGAACACCGGGGAGCTGTTTTTT.

In this sample, this clonotype turned up a few times. J is TRBJ2-7 and V is TRBV3-1; D is unclear. This CDR3 has 14 residues. The germline V gene encodes CDR1 LGHDT and CDR2 YNNKEL (reference sequence). Trimming took 4 bases from V and 5 from J, leaving 15 bases between them. The CDR3 DNA reads as TGTGCCAGCAGCCCCCGCTTTAACGTCCACGAGCAGTACTTC. Encoded protein: CASSPRFNVHEQYF.

The sample holds a few counts of this clonotype. The V and J genes are TRBV5-1 and TRBJ1-1; D not certain. The germline V and J ends were trimmed by 4 bases and 3 bases, with 13 bases remaining between them. The CDR3 covers 14 residues. The germline CDR1 and CDR2 sequences are SGHRS and YFSETQ. The CDR3 here is CASSAAGVDTEAFF. The CDR3 bases are TGCGCCAGCAGCGCCGCTGGGGTGGACACTGAAGCTTTCTTT.

This clonotype occurred a few times. This chain connects TRBV29-1 to TRBJ2-5; D not resolved. The V end lost 6 bases, the J end lost 8 bases, and 13 bases lay between the germline ends. Germline assignment: CDR1 SQVTM and CDR2 ANQGSEA. This CDR3 is built from 11 residues. The CDR3 DNA reads as TGCAGCGTGTGGACGTTAGAAACCCAGTACTTC. Residues: CSVWTLETQYF.

This chain connects TRBV9 to TRBJ1-3; possible D gene TRBD1, 5 bases. CDR3 length equals 14 residues. Trimming took 2 bases from V and 8 from J, leaving 14 bases between them. Germline lookup yields CDR1 SGDLS and CDR2 YYNGEE. For the CDR3, the DNA is TGTGCCAGCAGCGTTCTTGGTGGAGGGGACACCATATATTTT. It codes for CASSVLGGGDTIYF.

V usage is TRBV29-1 and J usage is TRBJ2-1; weak D call: TRBD1 (5 bases). The V gene's germline CDR1 is SQVTM and CDR2 ANQGSEA. The ends were cut back, 4 bases at V and 3 bases at J, with 13 bases in the middle. The CDR3 contains 14 residues. The CDR3 here is CSVGSGLIYNEQFF. The DNA for the CDR3 is TGCAGCGTTGGATCAGGGCTCATCTACAATGAGCAGTTCTTC.

As to this clonotype: One junction end disagrees with the germline gene, perhaps due to a read error. The rearrangement joins TRBV5-4 to TRBJ1-1; possibly TRBD1 for D (5 bases). This CDR3 has 14 residues. Germline loops: CDR1 SGHNT, CDR2 YYREEE (reference sequence). CDR3 DNA: TGTGCCAGCAGCAGGTTACAGGTGAACGCTGAAGCTTTCTTT. It specifies CASSRLQVNAEAFF.